This T cell receptor beta chain was sequenced for a study of read filtering for tumor transcriptome and immune sequencing. This library used roughly 370 ng RNA and molecular barcoded adaptors spanning alpha/delta and beta/gamma chains. TCRdb passed the reads through MiXCR, listing each CDR3 protein once. Among around 130,000 distinct CDR3 sequences listed, roughly 13% were seen once. This clonotype occurred many times. CDR3 size: 16 residues. Germline CDR1 reads SEHNR; CDR2 reads FQNEAQ (reference sequence). V dropped 2 bases and J dropped 8 bases, with 18 bases sitting between them. The receptor's source is a donor aged 40 or older with multiple myeloma. Sequenced sample: a population of CD138-negative cells sorted from bone marrow. The genes are TRBV7-9 and TRBJ1-4; no clear D. The CDR3 nucleotides are TGTGCCAGCAGCTTAAGGCGCCCGGGGTTGAAGGAAAAACTGTTTTTT. Protein product: CASSLRRPGLKEKLFF.